This TCR beta chain was sequenced during a study of CD8+CD57+ T cells in acquired aplastic anemia. Study-level results: Overlap between patients and controls comprised roughly 28 CD8+ CDR3 sequences.

For sequencing, patients were chosen who had shown expansion of CD8+CD57+ cells by flow cytometry. Blood was sampled before the patients had received any therapy. A remark on this clonotype: Its target is unknown.

The CDR3 contains 16 residues. The germline gives CDR1 SGHNT, CDR2 YENEEA. Genomic DNA, the template, was used for profiling of the TCR beta VDJ and CDR3. From the reads, TCRdb called clonotypes with MiXCR, one entry per CDR3 protein. The sample yields some 170,000 distinct CDR3 sequences, 40% to 55% seen once. The rearrangement uses TRBV11-3 and TRBJ2-5, with D maybe TRBD2 (5 bases). The J call may be wrong; the DNA end is better matched by TRBJ2-7. Sequencing was done on a sample of sorted CD4+, CD8+, or CD8+CD57+ T cells (not recorded which) from PBMCs. The clonotype originates from a human donor with aplastic anemia. CDR3 protein: CASSLGPPGSGYEQYF. CDR3 coding DNA: TGTGCCAGCAGCTTAGGTCCCCCGGGGTCGGGGTACGAGCAGTACTTC.